This record looks at one T cell receptor beta chain sequence and its context. This sample was included in a study of T-cell memory formation after mild COVID-19. MiXCR, applied by TCRdb to the 5' RACE reads, yields one record per CDR3 protein. Of about 400,000 distinct CDR3 sequences in the sample, more than 15% are singletons; the top ten hold 20% to 25%. Germline-derived CDR1 and CDR2 are SGHRS and YFSETQ. The CDR3 runs 15 residues. V was cut by 9 bases and J by 0 bases, with 18 bases left in between. Sequenced sample: PBMCs or a T cell subset sorted from them (not recorded which). The chain is built from TRBV5-1 and TRBJ1-1, with D possibly TRBD1 on 6 matching bases. The source is a man between 18 and 35 years old who had mild COVID-19 (a few samples of this study predate the infection). Cell type and time point are not known. The CDR3 DNA reads as TGCGCCACCAGACCAGGGGTTTGGATGAACACTGAAGCTTTCTTT. It codes for CATRPGVWMNTEAFF.